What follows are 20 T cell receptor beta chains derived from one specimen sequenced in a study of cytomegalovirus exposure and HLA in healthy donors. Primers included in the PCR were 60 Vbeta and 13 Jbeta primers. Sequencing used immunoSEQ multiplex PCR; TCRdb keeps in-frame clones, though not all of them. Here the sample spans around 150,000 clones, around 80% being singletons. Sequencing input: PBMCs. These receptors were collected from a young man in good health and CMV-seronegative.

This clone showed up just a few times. As DNA, the CDR3 is TGTGCCAGCAGTATAACAGGGGGAACTGAAGCTTTCTTT. Protein: CASSITGGTEAFF. The chain joins TRBV6-1 to TRBJ1-1; 8 nucleotides agree with TRBD1. This CDR3 region has 13 residues. Trimming cost V 5 bases and J 5 bases; bases outside gene matches: 4. Germline V gene sequence: CDR1 MNHNS, CDR2 SASEGT.

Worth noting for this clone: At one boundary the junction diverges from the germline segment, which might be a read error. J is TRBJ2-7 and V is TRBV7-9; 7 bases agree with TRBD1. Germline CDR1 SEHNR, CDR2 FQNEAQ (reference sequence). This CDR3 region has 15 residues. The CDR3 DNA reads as TGTTCCAGCAGCTTTTTCGAGACAGGGACCTACGAGCAGTACTTC. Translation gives CSSSFFETGTYEQYF.

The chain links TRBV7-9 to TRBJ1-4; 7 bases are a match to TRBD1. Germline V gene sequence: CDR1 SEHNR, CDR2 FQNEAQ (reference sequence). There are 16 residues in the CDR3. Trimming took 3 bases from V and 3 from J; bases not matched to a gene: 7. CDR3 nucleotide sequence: TGTGCCAGCAGCTTTAAAAGGACAGGTGCTAATGAAAAACTGTTTTTT. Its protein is CASSFKRTGANEKLFF.

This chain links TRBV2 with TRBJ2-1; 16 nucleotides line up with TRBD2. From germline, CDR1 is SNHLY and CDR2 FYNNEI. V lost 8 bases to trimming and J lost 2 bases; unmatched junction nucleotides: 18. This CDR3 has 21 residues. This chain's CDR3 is CASQPAHPGLAGGSTYNEQFF. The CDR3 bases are TGTGCCAGCCAACCTGCGCACCCGGGACTAGCGGGAGGGTCAACCTACAATGAGCAGTTCTTC.

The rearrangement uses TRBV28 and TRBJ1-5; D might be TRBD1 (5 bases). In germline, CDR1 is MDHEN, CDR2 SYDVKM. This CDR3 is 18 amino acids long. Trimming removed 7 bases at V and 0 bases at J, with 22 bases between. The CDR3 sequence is CASTGAAVPDISNQPQHF. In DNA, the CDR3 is TGTGCCAGCACTGGCGCGGCTGTACCGGACATTAGCAATCAGCCCCAGCATTTT.

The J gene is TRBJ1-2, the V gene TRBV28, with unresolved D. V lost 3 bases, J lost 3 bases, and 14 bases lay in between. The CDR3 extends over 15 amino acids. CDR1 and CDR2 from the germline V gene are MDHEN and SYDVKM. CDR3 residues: CASSFGAAHYYGYTF. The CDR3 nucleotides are TGTGCCAGCAGTTTCGGTGCAGCGCACTACTATGGCTACACCTTC.

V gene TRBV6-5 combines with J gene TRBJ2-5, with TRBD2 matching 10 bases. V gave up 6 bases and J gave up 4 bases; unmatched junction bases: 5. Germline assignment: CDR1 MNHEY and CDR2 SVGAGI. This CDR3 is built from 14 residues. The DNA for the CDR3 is TGTGCCAGCAGGATAGCGGGAGGTACAGAGACCCAGTACTTC. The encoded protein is CASRIAGGTETQYF.

In nucleotides, the CDR3 is TGTGCCAGCAGGCCACGGGACAGGTGGTGGGGGGAGCTGTTTTTT. This gives the protein CASRPRDRWWGELFF. The gene calls are TRBV28 and TRBJ2-2; 8 nucleotides agree with TRBD1. Per germline, CDR1 MDHEN and CDR2 SYDVKM. This CDR3 spans 15 amino acids. The V segment lost 6 bases and the J segment 8 bases; nucleotides outside the gene matches: 11.

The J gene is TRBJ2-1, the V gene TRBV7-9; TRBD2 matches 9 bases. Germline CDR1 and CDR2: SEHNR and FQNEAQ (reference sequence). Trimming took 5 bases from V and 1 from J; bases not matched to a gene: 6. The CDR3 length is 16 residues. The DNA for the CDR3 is TGTGCCAGCAGCCCCCTGACTAGCGGATCCTACAATGAGCAGTTCTTC. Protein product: CASSPLTSGSYNEQFF.

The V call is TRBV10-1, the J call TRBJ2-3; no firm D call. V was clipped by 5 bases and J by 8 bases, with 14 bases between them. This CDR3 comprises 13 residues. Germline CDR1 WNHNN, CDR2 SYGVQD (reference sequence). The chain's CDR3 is CASSFRQVATQYF. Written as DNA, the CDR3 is TGCGCCAGCAGTTTCCGACAAGTGGCTACGCAGTATTTT.

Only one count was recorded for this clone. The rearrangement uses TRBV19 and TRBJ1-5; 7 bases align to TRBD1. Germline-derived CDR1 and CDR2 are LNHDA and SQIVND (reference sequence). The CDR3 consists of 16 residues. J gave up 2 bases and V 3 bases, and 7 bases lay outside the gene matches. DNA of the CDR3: TGTGCCAGTAGTATGCAGGGGGGTCTGGGCAATCAGCCCCAGCATTTT. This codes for CASSMQGGLGNQPQHF.

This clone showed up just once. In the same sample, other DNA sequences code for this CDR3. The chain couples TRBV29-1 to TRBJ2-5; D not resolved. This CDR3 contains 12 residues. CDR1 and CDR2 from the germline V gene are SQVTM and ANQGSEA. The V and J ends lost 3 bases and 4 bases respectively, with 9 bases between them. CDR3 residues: CSVDRGGETQYF. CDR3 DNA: TGCAGCGTTGATCGTGGCGGAGAGACCCAGTACTTC.

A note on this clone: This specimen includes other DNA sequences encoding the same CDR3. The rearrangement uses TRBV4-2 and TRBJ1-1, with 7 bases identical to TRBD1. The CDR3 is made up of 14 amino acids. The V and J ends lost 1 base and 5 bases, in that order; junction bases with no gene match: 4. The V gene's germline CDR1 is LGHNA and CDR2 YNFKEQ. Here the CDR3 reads CASSQVGGGTEAFF. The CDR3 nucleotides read TGTGCCAGCAGCCAAGTAGGGGGCGGTACTGAAGCTTTCTTT.

The CDR3 here is CASSLDFGGSTSTDTQYF. As DNA, the CDR3 is TGCGCCAGCAGCTTGGATTTCGGCGGATCTACTAGCACAGATACGCAGTATTTT. J is TRBJ2-3 and V is TRBV5-1; no definite D call. Trimming left V 0 bases short and J 0 bases short, with 17 bases between. This CDR3 has 18 residues. CDR1 is SGHRS and CDR2 is YFSETQ in the germline V gene.

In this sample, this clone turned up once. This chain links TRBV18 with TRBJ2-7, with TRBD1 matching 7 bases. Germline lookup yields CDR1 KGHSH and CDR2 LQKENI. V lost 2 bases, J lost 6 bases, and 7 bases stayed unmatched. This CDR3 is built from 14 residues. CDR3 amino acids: CASSPETGPTEQYF. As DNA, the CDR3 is TGTGCCAGCTCACCAGAGACAGGGCCCACCGAGCAGTACTTC.

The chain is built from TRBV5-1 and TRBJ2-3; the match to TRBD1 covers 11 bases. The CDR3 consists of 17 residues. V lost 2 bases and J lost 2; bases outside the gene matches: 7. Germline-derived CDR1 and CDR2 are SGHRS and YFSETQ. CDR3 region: CASSFGDRGKPTDTQYF. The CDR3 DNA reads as TGCGCCAGCAGCTTTGGGGACAGGGGGAAGCCCACAGATACGCAGTATTTT.

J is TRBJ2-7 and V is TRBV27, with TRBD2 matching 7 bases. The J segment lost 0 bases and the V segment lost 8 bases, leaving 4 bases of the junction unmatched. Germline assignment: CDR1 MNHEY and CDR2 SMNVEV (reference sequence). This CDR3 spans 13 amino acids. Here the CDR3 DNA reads TGTGCCAGCGCAAGCGGGGTCTCCTACGAGCAGTACTTC. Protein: CASASGVSYEQYF.

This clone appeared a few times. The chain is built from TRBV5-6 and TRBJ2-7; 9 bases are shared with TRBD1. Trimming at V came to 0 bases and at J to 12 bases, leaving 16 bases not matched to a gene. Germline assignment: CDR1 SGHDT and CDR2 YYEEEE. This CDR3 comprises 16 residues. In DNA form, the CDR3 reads TGTGCCAGCAGCTTGGTAACCGGGACAGGGATCTCCAGTCGGTACTTC. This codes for CASSLVTGTGISSRYF.

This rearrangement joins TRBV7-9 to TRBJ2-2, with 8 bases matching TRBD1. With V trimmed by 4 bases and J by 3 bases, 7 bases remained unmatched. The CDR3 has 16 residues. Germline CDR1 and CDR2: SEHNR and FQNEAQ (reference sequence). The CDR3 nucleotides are TGTGCCAGCAGCTCAAGGACAGGGCAGGACACCGGGGAGCTGTTTTTT. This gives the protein CASSSRTGQDTGELFF.

CDR3 region: CASSLVGQATDTQYF. The CDR3 bases are TGCGCCAGCAGCTTGGTGGGGCAGGCCACAGATACGCAGTATTTT. This chain uses TRBV5-1 with TRBJ2-3; TRBD1 might be the D (5 bases). Trimming removed 0 bases from V and 2 bases from J, with 10 bases in between. This CDR3 has 15 amino acids. Germline V lookup: CDR1 SGHRS, CDR2 YFSETQ.